These T cell receptor beta chains were read from a single sample in a study of T cells after yellow fever vaccination. TCRdb reprocessed the 5' RACE reads with MiXCR, giving one entry per CDR3 protein. The data contain approximately 330,000 distinct CDR3 sequences, roughly an eighth of them seen just once; the ten biggest clones take up 2.5% to 3.5%. The sequencing here drew on CD4+ T cells sorted from PBMCs, taken 15 days after the yellow fever booster vaccination. The receptors were sampled from a young man who received the YFV17D yellow fever vaccine. Each CDR3 is given with its conserved first and last residue. The order of the fields is CDR3 length, J gene, V gene, clone size, D gene, CDR3 DNA, CDR3 protein. The D gene is left open where the match is weak. Size tells how often a clone was seen (once, few, many) or the class of an expanded clone, and some rows leave it out.

13 | TRBJ2-3 | TRBV7-3 | many | NA | TGTGCCAGCAGCTCCGGACCCATAGATACGCAGTATTTT | CASSSGPIDTQYF
12 | TRBJ1-1 | TRBV12-3/TRBV12-4 | NA | NA | TGTGCCAGCAGTTTGTCAGTGGTCGAAGCTTTCTTT | CASSLSVVEAFF
13 | TRBJ2-1 | TRBV4-1 | NA | NA | TGCGCCAGCAGTCTTTTCGGGGGAAATGAGCAGTTCTTC | CASSLFGGNEQFF
15 | TRBJ2-5 | TRBV11-2 | NA | NA | TGTGCCAGCAGATCCCTTGGCCGGGGAGGAGAGACCCAGTACTTC | CASRSLGRGGETQYF
11 | TRBJ1-5 | TRBV2 | NA | NA | TGTGCCAGCGCGATTGGAGAGCCCCAGCATTTT | CASAIGEPQHF
16 | TRBJ2-3 | TRBV7-6 | many | NA | TGTGCCAGCAGCTTTGGGGGAGCGGGCCGCACAGATACGCAGTATTTT | CASSFGGAGRTDTQYF
15 | TRBJ1-5 | TRBV29-1 | NA | NA | TGCAGCGTTGCATGGGGGGCTGGAAGCAATCAGCCCCAGCATTTT | CSVAWGAGSNQPQHF
14 | TRBJ1-4 | TRBV18 | many | NA | TGTGCCAGCTCGCGTGGGGGCACTAATGAAAAACTGTTTTTT | CASSRGGTNEKLFF
15 | TRBJ2-3 | TRBV7-2 | NA | TRBD2 | TGTGCCAGCAGCTTAACGGGACTAGCGGGGGTAACGCAGTATTTT | CASSLTGLAGVTQYF
13 | TRBJ1-1 | TRBV4-1 | many | TRBD1 | TGCGCCAGCGGCAGGGGGCCTAACACTGAAGCTTTCTTT | CASGRGPNTEAFF
14 | TRBJ1-5 | TRBV7-8 | NA | NA | TGTGCCAGCAGCTTAGACAGGACAGATCAGCCCCAGCATTTT | CASSLDRTDQPQHF
14 | TRBJ1-2 | TRBV29-1 | many | NA | TGCAGCGTTCCCAGGGGTCGGTCGAACTATGGCTACACCTTC | CSVPRGRSNYGYTF
15 | TRBJ2-1 | TRBV25-1 | few | TRBD1 | TGTGCCAGGTCGGACAGGCCCTCTAGGATGGATGAGCAGTTCTTC | CARSDRPSRMDEQFF
13 | TRBJ2-7 | TRBV20-1 | NA | TRBD1 | TGCAGTGCGTCAGGGGGACCCTCCTACGAGCAGTACTTC | CSASGGPSYEQYF
16 | TRBJ2-5 | TRBV4-1 | many | NA | TGCGCCAGCAGCCAAGGCTCCAGGGCGTTTAGTGAGACCCAGTACTTC | CASSQGSRAFSETQYF
14 | TRBJ2-3 | TRBV30 | few | NA | TGTGCCTGGAGTGGAAGAGGGGGGGCAGATACGCAGTATTTT | CAWSGRGGADTQYF
13 | TRBJ2-3 | TRBV20-1 | NA | NA | TGCAGTGCTATAGGAAGGAGGGGAGATACGCAGTATTTT | CSAIGRRGDTQYF
15 | TRBJ1-1 | TRBV7-2 | few | TRBD1 | TGTGCCAGCTTCGGAACCGGGACAGTGAACACTGAAGCTTTCTTT | CASFGTGTVNTEAFF
15 | TRBJ2-4 | TRBV12-3/TRBV12-4 | few | NA | TGTGCCAGCAGTTTGGGCAGTCTAGCCAAAAACATTCAGTACTTC | CASSLGSLAKNIQYF
14 | TRBJ1-5 | TRBV6-5 | few | NA | TGTGCCAGCAGTTACTCGGGGGTCAGGCAGCCCCAGCATTTT | CASSYSGVRQPQHF
14 | TRBJ2-1 | TRBV5-1 | few | NA | TGCGCCAGCAGCTTCGGACAGCCAGGGAATGAGCAGTTCTTC | CASSFGQPGNEQFF
14 | TRBJ2-4 | TRBV12-3/TRBV12-4 | NA | NA | TGTGCCAGCAGTTGGGGTGCAGCCAAAAACATTCAGTACTTC | CASSWGAAKNIQYF
14 | TRBJ2-5 | TRBV18 | many | TRBD1 | TGTGCCAGCTCGGACAGGAACGCCCAAGAGACCCAGTACTTC | CASSDRNAQETQYF
14 | TRBJ2-5 | TRBV5-1 | NA | TRBD1 | TGCGCCAGCAGCTGGGGGACAGGGGAAGGGACCCAGTACTTC | CASSWGTGEGTQYF
14 | TRBJ1-1 | TRBV12-3/TRBV12-4 | many | TRBD1 | TGTGCCAGCAGTTCTTGGACAGGGGGCGAAGAAGCTTTCTTT | CASSSWTGGEEAFF
14 | TRBJ2-7 | TRBV7-2 | NA | TRBD2 | TGTGCCAGCAGCTTTACAGCGGGGGGCTACGAGCAGTACTTC | CASSFTAGGYEQYF
14 | TRBJ2-2 | TRBV14 | NA | NA | TGTGCCAGCAGCCAGGGAAATGGCTTCGGGGAGCTGTTTTTT | CASSQGNGFGELFF
12 | TRBJ1-2 | TRBV24-1 | NA | TRBD1 | TGTGCCACCAGGGGACAGGACGGTGGCTACACCTTC | CATRGQDGGYTF
14 | TRBJ1-6 | TRBV25-1 | NA | NA | TGTGCCAGCAGTCAGGGGCTGTATAATTCACCCCTCCACTTT | CASSQGLYNSPLHF
15 | TRBJ1-5 | TRBV7-2 | NA | NA | TGTGCCAGCAGCTTAGAAGGGCCAGGGTATCAGCCCCAGCATTTT | CASSLEGPGYQPQHF
14 | TRBJ1-2 | TRBV5-6 | NA | NA | TGTGCCAGCAGCTTGGTGGTAGGCGTAGGTGGCTACACCTTC | CASSLVVGVGGYTF
14 | TRBJ2-3 | TRBV20-1 | few | NA | TGCAGTGCTAGATACCATGACTTCACAGATACGCAGTATTTT | CSARYHDFTDTQYF
14 | TRBJ2-4 | TRBV7-2 | NA | NA | TGTGCCAGCAGCCGCGGAGGGAAAAAAAACATTCAGTACTTC | CASSRGGKKNIQYF
14 | TRBJ2-7 | TRBV25-1 | few | NA | TGTGCCAGCTCTCTGACGGTTGGTGGCTACGAGCAGTACTTC | CASSLTVGGYEQYF
14 | TRBJ2-1 | TRBV10-3 | NA | NA | TGTGCCATCACAGGGGCGAGCTCCTACAATGAGCAGTTCTTC | CAITGASSYNEQFF
16 | TRBJ2-2 | TRBV5-1 | few | TRBD2 | TGCGCCAGCAGCTTGGCCTCTAGCGGGGCCGCCGGGGAGCTGTTTTTT | CASSLASSGAAGELFF
14 | TRBJ1-1 | TRBV7-9 | NA | NA | TGTGCCAGCAGCTTACCCACCATGAACACTGAAGCTTTCTTT | CASSLPTMNTEAFF
15 | TRBJ2-2 | TRBV10-1 | NA | NA | TGCGCCAGCAGTGAGACAGCTCTCAACACCGGGGAGCTGTTTTTT | CASSETALNTGELFF
13 | TRBJ1-2 | TRBV15 | few | NA | TGTGCCACCAGCCGGGGCGGCTCGGGTGGCTACACCTTC | CATSRGGSGGYTF
13 | TRBJ1-2 | TRBV12-3/TRBV12-4 | few | NA | TGTGCCAGCAGCAACAACGGATACTATGGCTACACCTTC | CASSNNGYYGYTF
16 | TRBJ2-2 | TRBV5-5 | NA | NA | TGTGCCAGCAGATACGGACCAGTTCCGAACACCGGGGAGCTGTTTTTT | CASRYGPVPNTGELFF
14 | TRBJ1-5 | TRBV3-1 | NA | NA | TGTGCCAGCAGCCCATATGGGGGAAATCAGCCCCAGCATTTT | CASSPYGGNQPQHF
17 | TRBJ2-2 | TRBV5-1 | NA | NA | TGCGCCAGCAGCCCGGAACAGGGATACGGGAACACCGGGGAGCTGTTTTTT | CASSPEQGYGNTGELFF
16 | TRBJ2-1 | TRBV4-3 | NA | TRBD2 | TGCGCCAGCAGCCATTCCCGGGGGGGACTTTACAATGAGCAGTTCTTC | CASSHSRGGLYNEQFF
13 | TRBJ1-5 | TRBV12-3/TRBV12-4 | many | TRBD1 | TGTGCCAGCAGAGGGACAGGGGATCAGCCCCAGCATTTT | CASRGTGDQPQHF
12 | TRBJ1-2 | TRBV20-1 | once | NA | TGCAGTGCTAGGGGCAGGGTGATTGGCTACACCTTC | CSARGRVIGYTF
15 | TRBJ2-3 | TRBV11-2 | NA | NA | TGTGCCAGCAGCTTAGTGGCCTTAACTTCAGATACGCAGTATTTT | CASSLVALTSDTQYF
15 | TRBJ1-6 | TRBV10-3 | few | NA | TGTGCCATCAGTGAGTCGGTTGACCGCGGTTCACCCCTCCACTTT | CAISESVDRGSPLHF
16 | TRBJ2-1 | TRBV9 | many | TRBD1 | TGTGCCAGCAGCGTAGCGGGACAGGGATCCTACAATGAGCAGTTCTTC | CASSVAGQGSYNEQFF